This T cell receptor beta chain originates from a study of glioma-infiltrating T cells. General study points: CDR3 overlap between tissue and blood was very small. Gliomas, especially low-grade, showed above-expected tissue-blood divergence; non-neoplastic patients showed below.

Using RNA template, CDR3s of TCR alpha and beta were amplified with iRepertoire arm-PCR. TCRdb reanalysed the multiplex PCR reads using MiXCR and keeps one entry per CDR3 protein. Of some 93,000 distinct CDR3 sequences in the sample, roughly 40% were seen once. Trimming took 4 bases from V and 6 from J, leaving 11 bases between them. This CDR3 spans 14 amino acids. The V gene's germline CDR1 is SGHRS and CDR2 YFSETQ. In its sample, this clonotype was seen many times. Antigen specificity is unknown. The receptor comes from a human donor with low-grade glioma or glioblastoma, undergoing nonglioma brain surgery, or in good health (not recorded which). This chain uses TRBV5-1 with TRBJ1-6, with D maybe TRBD1 (5 bases). Material for sequencing was glioma tissue, nonneoplastic brain tissue, or PBMCs (not recorded which). CDR3 sequence: CASSRAQANSPLHF. CDR3 sequence (DNA): TGCGCCAGCAGCCGCGCACAGGCTAATTCACCCCTCCACTTT. The whole variable domain, remainder taken from reference TRBV5-1 and TRBJ1-6, is KAGVTQTPRYLIKTRGQQVTLSCSPISGHRSVSWYQQTPGQGLQFLFEYFSETQRNKGNFPGRFSGRQFSNSRSEMNVSTLELGDSALYLCASSRAQANSPLHFGNGTRLTVT.